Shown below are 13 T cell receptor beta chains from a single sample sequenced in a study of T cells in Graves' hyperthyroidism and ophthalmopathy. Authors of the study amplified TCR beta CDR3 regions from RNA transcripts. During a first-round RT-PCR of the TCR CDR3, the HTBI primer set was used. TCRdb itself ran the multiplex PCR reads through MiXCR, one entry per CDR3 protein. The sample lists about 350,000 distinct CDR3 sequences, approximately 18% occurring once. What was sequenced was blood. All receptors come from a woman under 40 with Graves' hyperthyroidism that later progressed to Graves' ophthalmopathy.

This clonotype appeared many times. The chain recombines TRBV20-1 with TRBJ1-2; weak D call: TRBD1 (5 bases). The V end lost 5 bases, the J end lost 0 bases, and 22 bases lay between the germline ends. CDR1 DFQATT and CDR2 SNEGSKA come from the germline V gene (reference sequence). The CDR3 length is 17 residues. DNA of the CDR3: TGCAGTGCTCCAGTCATCATAGACAGAAGTACTAACTATGGCTACACCTTC. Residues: CSAPVIIDRSTNYGYTF.

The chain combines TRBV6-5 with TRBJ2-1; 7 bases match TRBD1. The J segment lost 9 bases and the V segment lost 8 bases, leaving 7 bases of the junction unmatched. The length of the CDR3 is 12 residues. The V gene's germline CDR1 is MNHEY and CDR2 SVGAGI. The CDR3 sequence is CASGYTGAEQFF. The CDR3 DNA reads TGTGCCAGCGGCTACACAGGGGCTGAGCAGTTCTTC.

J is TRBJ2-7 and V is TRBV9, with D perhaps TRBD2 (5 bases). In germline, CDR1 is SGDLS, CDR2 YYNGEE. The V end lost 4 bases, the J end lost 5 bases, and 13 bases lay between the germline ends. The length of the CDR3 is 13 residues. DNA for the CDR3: TGTGCCAGCAGCTTGGGAGCCCCTGACGAGCAGTACTTC. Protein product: CASSLGAPDEQYF.

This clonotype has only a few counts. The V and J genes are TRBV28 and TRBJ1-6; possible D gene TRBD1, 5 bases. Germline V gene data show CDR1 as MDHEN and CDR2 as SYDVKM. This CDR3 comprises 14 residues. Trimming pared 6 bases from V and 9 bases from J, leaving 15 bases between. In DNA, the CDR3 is TGTGCCAGCAGGAAGACAGCTCTTGGTTCACCCCTCCACTTT. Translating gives CASRKTALGSPLHF.

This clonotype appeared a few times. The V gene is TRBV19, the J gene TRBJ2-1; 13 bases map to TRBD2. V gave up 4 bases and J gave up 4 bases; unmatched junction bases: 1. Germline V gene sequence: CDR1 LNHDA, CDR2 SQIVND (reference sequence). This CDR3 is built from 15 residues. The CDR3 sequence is CASSRTSGSYNEQFF. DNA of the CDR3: TGTGCCAGTAGTAGGACTAGCGGGAGTTACAATGAGCAGTTCTTC. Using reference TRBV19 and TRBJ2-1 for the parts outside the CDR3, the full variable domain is DGGITQSPKYLFRKEGQNVTLSCEQNLNHDAMYWYRQDPGQGLRLIYYSQIVNDFQKGDIAEGYSVSREKKESFPLTVTSAQKNPTAFYLCASSRTSGSYNEQFFGPGTRLTVL.

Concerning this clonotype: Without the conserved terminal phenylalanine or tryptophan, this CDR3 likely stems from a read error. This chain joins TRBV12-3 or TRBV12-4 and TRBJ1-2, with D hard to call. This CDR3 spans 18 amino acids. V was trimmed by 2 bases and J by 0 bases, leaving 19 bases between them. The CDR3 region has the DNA TGTGCCAGCAGTTTAAATTCATATTTGGACGGAGCTAACTATGGCTACACCGTC. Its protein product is CASSLNSYLDGANYGYTV.

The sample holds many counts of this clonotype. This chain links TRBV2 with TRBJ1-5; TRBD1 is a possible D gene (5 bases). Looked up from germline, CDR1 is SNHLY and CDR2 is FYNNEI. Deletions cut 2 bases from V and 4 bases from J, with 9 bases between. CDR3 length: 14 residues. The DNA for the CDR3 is TGTGCCAGCAGTGAAAGGGGCCCTAATCAGCCCCAGCATTTT. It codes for CASSERGPNQPQHF.

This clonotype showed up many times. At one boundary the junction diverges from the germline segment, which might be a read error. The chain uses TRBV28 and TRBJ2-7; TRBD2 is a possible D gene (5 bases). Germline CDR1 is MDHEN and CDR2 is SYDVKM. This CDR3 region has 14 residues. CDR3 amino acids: CASSLWAGEGEQYF. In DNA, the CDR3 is TGTGCCAGCAGTCTATGGGCCGGGGAAGGGGAGCAGTACTTC.

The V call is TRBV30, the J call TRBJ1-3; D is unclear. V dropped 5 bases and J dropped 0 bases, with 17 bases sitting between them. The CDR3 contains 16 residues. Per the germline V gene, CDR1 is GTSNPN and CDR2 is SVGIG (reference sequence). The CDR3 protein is CAWERMTLRSGNTIYF. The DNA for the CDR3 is TGTGCCTGGGAAAGGATGACATTACGCTCTGGAAACACCATATATTTT.

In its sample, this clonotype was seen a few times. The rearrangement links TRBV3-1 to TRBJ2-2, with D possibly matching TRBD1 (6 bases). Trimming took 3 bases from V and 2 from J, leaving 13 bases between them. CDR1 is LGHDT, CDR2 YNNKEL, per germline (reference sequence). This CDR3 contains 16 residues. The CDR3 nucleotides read TGTGCCAGCAGCCACCGAACAGGGTACAACACCGGGGAGCTGTTTTTT. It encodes CASSHRTGYNTGELFF.

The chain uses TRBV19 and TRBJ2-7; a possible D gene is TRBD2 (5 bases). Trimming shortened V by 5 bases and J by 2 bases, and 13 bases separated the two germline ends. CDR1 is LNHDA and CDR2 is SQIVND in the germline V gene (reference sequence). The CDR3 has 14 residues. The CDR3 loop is CASSWGADPYEQYF. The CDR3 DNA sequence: TGTGCCAGTAGTTGGGGAGCGGACCCCTACGAGCAGTACTTC.

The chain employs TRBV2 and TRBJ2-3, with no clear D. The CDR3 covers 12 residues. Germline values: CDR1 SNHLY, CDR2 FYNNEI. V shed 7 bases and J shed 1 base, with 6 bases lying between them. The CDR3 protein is CASTLRTDTQYF. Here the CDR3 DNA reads TGTGCCAGCACCCTTCGCACAGATACGCAGTATTTT.

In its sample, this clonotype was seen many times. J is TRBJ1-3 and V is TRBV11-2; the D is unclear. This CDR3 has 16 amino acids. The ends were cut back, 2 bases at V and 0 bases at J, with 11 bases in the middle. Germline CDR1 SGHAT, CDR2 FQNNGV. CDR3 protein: CASSLSGRASGNTIYF. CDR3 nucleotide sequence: TGTGCCAGCAGCTTAAGTGGCAGAGCCTCTGGAAACACCATATATTTT.